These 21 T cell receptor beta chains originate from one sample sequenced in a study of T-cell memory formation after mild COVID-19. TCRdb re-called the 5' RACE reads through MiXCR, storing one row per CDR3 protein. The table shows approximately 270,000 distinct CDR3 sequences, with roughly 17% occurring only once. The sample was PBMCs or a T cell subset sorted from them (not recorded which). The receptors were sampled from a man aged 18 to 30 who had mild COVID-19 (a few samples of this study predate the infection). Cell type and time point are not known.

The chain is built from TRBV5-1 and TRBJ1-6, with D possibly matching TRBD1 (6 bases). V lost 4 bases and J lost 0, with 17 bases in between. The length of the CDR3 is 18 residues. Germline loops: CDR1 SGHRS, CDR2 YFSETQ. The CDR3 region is CASSLRANRDSYNSPLHF. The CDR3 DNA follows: TGCGCCAGCAGCCTACGCGCTAACAGGGACTCCTATAATTCACCCCTCCACTTT.

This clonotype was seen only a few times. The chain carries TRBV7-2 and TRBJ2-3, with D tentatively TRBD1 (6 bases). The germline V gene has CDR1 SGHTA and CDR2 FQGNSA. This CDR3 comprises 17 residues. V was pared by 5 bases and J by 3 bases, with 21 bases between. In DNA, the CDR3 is TGTGCCAGCAGCCCTTGGACAGACGGGTCTGGGACAGATACGCAGTATTTT. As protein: CASSPWTDGSGTDTQYF.

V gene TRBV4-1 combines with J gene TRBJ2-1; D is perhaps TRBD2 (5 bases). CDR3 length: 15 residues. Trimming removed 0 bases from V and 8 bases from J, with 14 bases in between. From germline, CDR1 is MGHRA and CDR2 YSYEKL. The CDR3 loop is CASSQDGLLDYEQFF. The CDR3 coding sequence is TGCGCCAGCAGCCAAGACGGTCTCCTGGACTATGAGCAGTTCTTC.

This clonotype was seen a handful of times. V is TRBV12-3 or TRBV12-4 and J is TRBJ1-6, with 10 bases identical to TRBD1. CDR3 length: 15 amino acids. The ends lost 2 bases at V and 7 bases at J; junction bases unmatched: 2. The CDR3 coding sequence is TGTGCCAGCAGTTTACTGGACAGGGGGAATTCACCCCTCCACTTT. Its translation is CASSLLDRGNSPLHF.

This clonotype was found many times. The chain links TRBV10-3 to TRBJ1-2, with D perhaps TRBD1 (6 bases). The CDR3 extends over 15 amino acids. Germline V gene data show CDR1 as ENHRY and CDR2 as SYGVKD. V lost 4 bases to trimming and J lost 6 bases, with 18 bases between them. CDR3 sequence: CAISVVVGGGDGYTF. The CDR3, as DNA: TGTGCCATCAGTGTAGTGGTCGGAGGGGGTGATGGCTACACCTTC.

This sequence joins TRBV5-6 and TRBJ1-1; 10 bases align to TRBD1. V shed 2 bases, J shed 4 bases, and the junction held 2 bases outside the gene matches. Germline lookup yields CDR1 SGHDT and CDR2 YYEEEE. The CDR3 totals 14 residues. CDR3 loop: CASSFWTGGTEAFF. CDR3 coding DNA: TGTGCCAGCAGCTTTTGGACAGGGGGCACTGAAGCTTTCTTT.

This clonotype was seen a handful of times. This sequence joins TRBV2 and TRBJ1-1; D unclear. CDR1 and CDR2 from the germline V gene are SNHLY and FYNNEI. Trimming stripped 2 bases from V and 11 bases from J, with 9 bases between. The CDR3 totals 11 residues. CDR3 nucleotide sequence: TGTGCCAGCAGTGAATATATGGACGCTTTCTTT. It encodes CASSEYMDAFF.

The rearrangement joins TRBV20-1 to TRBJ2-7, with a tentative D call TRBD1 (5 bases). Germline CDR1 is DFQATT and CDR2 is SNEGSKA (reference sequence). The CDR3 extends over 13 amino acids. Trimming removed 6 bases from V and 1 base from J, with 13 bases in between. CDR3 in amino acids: CSARTGPSYEQYV. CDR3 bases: TGCAGTGCCCGAACAGGCCCTTCCTACGAGCAGTACGTC.

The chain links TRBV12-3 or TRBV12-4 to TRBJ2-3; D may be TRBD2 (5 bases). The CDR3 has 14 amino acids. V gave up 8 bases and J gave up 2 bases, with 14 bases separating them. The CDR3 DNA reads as TGTGCCAGCTCCTCCGGGGAGATCACAGATACGCAGTATTTT. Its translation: CASSSGEITDTQYF.

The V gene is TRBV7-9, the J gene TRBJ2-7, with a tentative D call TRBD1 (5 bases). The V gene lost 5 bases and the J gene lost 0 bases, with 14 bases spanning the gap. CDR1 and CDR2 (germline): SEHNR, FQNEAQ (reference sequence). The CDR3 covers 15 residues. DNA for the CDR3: TGTGCCAGCAGCCTTGGGGCACGGACCTCCTACGAGCAGTACGTC. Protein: CASSLGARTSYEQYV.

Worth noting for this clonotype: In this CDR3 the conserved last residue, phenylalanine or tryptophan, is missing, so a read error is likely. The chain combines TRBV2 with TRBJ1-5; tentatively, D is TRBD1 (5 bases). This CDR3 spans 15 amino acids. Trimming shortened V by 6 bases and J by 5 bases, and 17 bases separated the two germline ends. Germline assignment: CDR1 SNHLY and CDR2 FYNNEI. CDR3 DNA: TGTGCCAGCAGCGATTTCAGGGTTGGCGATCAGCCCCAGCATCTT. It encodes CASSDFRVGDQPQHL.

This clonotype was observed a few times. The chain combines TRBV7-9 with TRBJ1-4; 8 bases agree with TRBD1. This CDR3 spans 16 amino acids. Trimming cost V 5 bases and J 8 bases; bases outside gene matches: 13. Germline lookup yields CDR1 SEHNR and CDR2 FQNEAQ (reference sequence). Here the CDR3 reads CASSTQRTGSGEKLFF. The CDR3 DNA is TGTGCCAGCAGCACTCAGAGGACAGGGTCGGGGGAAAAACTGTTTTTT.

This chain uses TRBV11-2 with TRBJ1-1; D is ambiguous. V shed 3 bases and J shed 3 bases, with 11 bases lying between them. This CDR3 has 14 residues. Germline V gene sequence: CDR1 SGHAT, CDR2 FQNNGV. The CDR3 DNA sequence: TGTGCCAGCAGCTTTCGAGGTAGCGACACTGAAGCTTTCTTT. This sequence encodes CASSFRGSDTEAFF.

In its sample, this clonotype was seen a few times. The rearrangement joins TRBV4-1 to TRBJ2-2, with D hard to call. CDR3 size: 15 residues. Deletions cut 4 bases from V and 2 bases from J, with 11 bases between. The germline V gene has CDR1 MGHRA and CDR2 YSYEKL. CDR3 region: CASSRDSRNTGELFF. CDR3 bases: TGCGCCAGCAGCCGGGATTCCCGAAACACCGGGGAGCTGTTTTTT.

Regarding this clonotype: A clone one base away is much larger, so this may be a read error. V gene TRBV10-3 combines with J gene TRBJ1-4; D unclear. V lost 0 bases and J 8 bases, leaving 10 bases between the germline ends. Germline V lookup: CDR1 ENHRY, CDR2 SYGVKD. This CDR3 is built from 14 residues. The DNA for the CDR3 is TGTGCCATCAGTGAGTCTGGATGGGAGGAAAAACTGTTTTTT. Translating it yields CAISESGWEEKLFF.

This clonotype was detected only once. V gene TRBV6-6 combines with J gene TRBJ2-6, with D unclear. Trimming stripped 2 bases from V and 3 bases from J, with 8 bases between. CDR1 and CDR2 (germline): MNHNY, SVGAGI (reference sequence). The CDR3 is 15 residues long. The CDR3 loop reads CASSYEVIGANVLTF. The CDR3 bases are TGTGCCAGCAGTTACGAGGTTATTGGGGCCAACGTCCTGACTTTC.

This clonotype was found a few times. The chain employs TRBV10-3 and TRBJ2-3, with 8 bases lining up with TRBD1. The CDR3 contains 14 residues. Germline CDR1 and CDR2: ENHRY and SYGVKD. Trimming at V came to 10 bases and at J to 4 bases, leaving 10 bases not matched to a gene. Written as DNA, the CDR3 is TGTGCCACGGAGGGGGCAGGGGGCTCAGATACGCAGTATTTT. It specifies CATEGAGGSDTQYF.

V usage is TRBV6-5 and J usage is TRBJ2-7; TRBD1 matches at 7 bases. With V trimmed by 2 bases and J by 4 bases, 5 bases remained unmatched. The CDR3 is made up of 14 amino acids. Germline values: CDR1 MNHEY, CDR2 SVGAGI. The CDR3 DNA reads TGTGCCAGCAGTTACAGGGACAGACTATACGAGCAGTACTTC. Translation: CASSYRDRLYEQYF.

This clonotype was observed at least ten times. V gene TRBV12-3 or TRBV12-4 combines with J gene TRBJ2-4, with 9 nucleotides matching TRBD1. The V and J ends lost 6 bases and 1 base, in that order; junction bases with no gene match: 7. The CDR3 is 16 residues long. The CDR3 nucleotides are TGTGCCAGCAGATCCCTAGGGACAGGGGCCAAAAACATTCAGTACTTC. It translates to CASRSLGTGAKNIQYF.

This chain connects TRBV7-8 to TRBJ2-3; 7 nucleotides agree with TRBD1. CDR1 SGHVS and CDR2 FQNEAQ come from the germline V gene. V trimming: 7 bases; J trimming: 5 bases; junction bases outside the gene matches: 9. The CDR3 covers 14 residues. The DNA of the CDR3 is TGTGCCAGCACCCGACAGGGAGCGAAAGATACGCAGTATTTT. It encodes CASTRQGAKDTQYF. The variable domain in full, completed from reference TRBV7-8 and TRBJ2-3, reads GAGVSQSPRYKVAKRGQDVALRCDPISGHVSLFWYQQALGQGPEFLTYFQNEAQLDKSGLPSDRFFAERPEGSVSTLKIQRTQQEDSAVYLCASTRQGAKDTQYFGPGTRLTVL.

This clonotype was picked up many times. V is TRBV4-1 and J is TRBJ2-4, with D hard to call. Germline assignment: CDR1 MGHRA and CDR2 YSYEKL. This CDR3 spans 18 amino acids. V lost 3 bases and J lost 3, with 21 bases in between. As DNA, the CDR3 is TGCGCCAGCAGCCATCTCGGCAGGAGTCGGATCGACAAAAACATTCAGTACTTC. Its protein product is CASSHLGRSRIDKNIQYF.